This T cell receptor beta chain was found in a study of cytomegalovirus exposure and HLA in healthy donors (dated by TCRdb to between 2016 and 2019). Concerning the study at large: In an earlier analysis of about 560 of the donors, about 260 Gb of sequence data and approximately 100 million unique TCR beta sequences from 150 million to 200 million T cells were reported. Of the roughly 390 genotyped donors, roughly 80% fell in the genetic ancestry cluster associated with self-reported Caucasian donors. The number of typed donors differed by locus: about 620-640 for A, B, C, DRB1 and DQB1; 522 for DQA1; approximately 600 for DPA1; and around 450 for DPB1. To study patterns of TCR occurrence, a later analysis re-analyzed previously published TCR beta repertoires from more than 550 donors and added high-resolution HLA genotyping. All discovery cohort repertoires had been generated on a single sequencing platform. The study aimed to test whether cataloging public T cell receptors could reveal signatures of past pathogen exposure. About 280 gigabases of sequencing data and around 80 million unique TCR sequences made up an early release that covered approximately 650 HLA-typed donors. A later genetic analysis took genome-wide SNP genotypes for 398 of the 666 donors and used that subset as a discovery cohort. The later analysis used no new phenotypic data to find candidate immune exposures, relying instead on TCR beta sequences and their occurrence across donors. In addition to the first cohort of 650 to 800 subjects, a separate validation cohort of under 150 different subjects was used. Donor age, sex, ethnicity and CMV serostatus were collected together with the repertoire data. On average, 235,054 unique TCR beta nucleotide sequences were sequenced per donor among a few hundred genotyped donors of the cohort, with 15% to 20% of those sequences being non-productive. The T cell repertoires of several hundred subjects were profiled by immunosequencing and related to cytomegalovirus serostatus. To predict cytomegalovirus infection status, the study brought together high-throughput TCR immunosequencing, statistical association of individual TCRs with disease status, and machine learning. Four or five DR-DQ haplotypes were handled as single units for association and clustering, since linkage in the cohort was strong. To decide whether each TCR beta V gene segment behaved as functional or pseudogenic, an earlier analysis of some 580 of the donors relied on high-throughput TCR beta sequencing. Both class I and class II loci were covered by HLA typing, at four-digit resolution.

Library creation used the immunoSEQ multiplex PCR assay. A mixture of 60 forward primers for TCR Vbeta segments and 13 reverse primers for TCR Jbeta segments was used in the multiplex PCR. A multiplex PCR assay on genomic DNA amplified the CDR3 region of rearranged TCR beta genes. The Illumina HiSeq System was used to sequence the amplified TCR beta libraries as 87-base-pair reads. As for the authors' bioinformatics: In a later analysis, tens of millions of unique TCR beta chains were counted across the approximately 640 repertoires, and some 10 million of these chains were shared by at least two donors. To remove PCR and sequencing errors, raw reads were error-corrected and collapsed into unique sequences using a nearest-neighbor algorithm that merged closely related sequences. V, D and J gene segments were assigned by aligning CDR3 sequences to IMGT reference sequences. For a sequence to be retained, at least a six-nucleotide match to both a V gene segment and a J gene segment was required. Rearrangements were classified as productive when the CDR3 lacked stop codons and remained in frame with V and J, and all other rearrangements were classified as non-productive. CDR3 was defined by IMGT convention, running from the second conserved V-encoded cysteine to the conserved J-encoded phenylalanine. Sequences without an unambiguous match to a single V gene segment were excluded from the earlier analysis of 500 to 700 of the donors. An earlier analysis of fewer than 750 of the donors classified V segments as functional when productive rearrangements were above 56.7% and as segregating when the standard deviation between donors was above 5%. A statistical classification framework was built for diagnosing cytomegalovirus status from the catalog of TCR beta chain sequences. A later analysis assigned V and J genes by comparing TCR nucleotide sequences with IMGT/GENE-DB human TR gene sequences. The TCRdist pipeline was used in a later analysis to assign CDR3 sequences and most-parsimonious VDJ recombination scenarios. In a later analysis, every TCR beta chain was defined by the combination of its CDR3 amino acid sequence and its V-gene family, and reads without a unique V-gene family were dropped. In a later analysis, approximately 590 highly shared, low-generation-probability nucleotide sequences were removed to address suspected cross-contamination and a sequencing artifact. For each public chain, a later analysis derived a clonal expansion index from normalized ranks of inferred template counts within each repertoire. In a later analysis, generation probabilities were computed with a VDJ recombination model fitted to out-of-frame rearrangements, and the resulting probabilities were checked against IGoR. In a later analysis, TCR-TCR, TCR-HLA and TCR-CMV co-occurrence was scored with hypergeometric tests, and a repertoire-size bias correction was applied to TCR pairs. False discovery rates were estimated in a later analysis by permuting HLA or CMV assignments 20 times. In a later analysis, co-occurring TCRs were grouped with DBSCAN, and TCRdist sequence similarity was added when clustering was performed within HLA-allele-positive subsets. For co-occurrence clustering, repertoires with fewer than 30,000 or more than 120,000 public chains were excluded, along with four or five repertoires with anomalous nucleotide sharing. Sourced from immuneACCESS, this table was stored by TCRdb with only in-frame sequences that have V and J called. A share of the clones is absent; for the studies checked, an unresolved V gene accounts for under half, and the remainder has no known explanation. The DNA gave D and trimming, while V, J and clone size come from that table. Counted in this sample were 130,000 to 150,000 clones; roughly 79% of them appeared once. The ten biggest clones cover about 1.7% of the sample.

The CDR3 starts with the cysteine, ends with the phenylalanine, and has 13 residues. The kept DNA is CDR3 alone, 39 bases in frame from the first base. Trimming takes 0 bases from V and 10 bases from J, and the germline ends sit 13 bases apart. From a lookup of the germline V gene, CDR1 and CDR2 are SGDLS and YYNGEE. About this clone: Its specific antigen is unknown. There are no base qualities to consult, and no much larger clone falls within one base.

The investigation overall reported the following: Broadly in line with IMGT annotations, most TCR beta V segments showed up in productive rearrangements about 87% or about 30% of the time in an earlier analysis of 587 of the donors. The authors suggested that the approach could potentially be extended to other disease states and immunological phenotypes. A cluster of highly shared sequence variants was judged likely to represent a technical artifact of the sequencing pipeline. The study listed 164 TCR beta chains as associated with cytomegalovirus. A later genetic analysis reported fewer N-insertions in productive TCRs among donors in an Asian-associated ancestry cluster than the roughly 720-donor mean. While some public TCRs were present in many individuals, most TCR sequences turned up only very rarely across donors. A further reported finding was that TCR beta sequences accurately predicted the HLA-A and HLA-B alleles for most subjects in the first cohort. In vitro tests confirmed that a few of the cytomegalovirus-associated TCR beta chains recognize cytomegalovirus antigens. Over 15 rarely observed V segments, including chromosome 9 orphons, were excluded from the earlier analysis of approximately 600 of the donors because counts were too low. In a later genetic analysis, a missense DCLRE1C variant was associated with V-gene and J-gene trimming of TCR beta chains, and the association was replicated in an independent cohort. This cohort had only TCR beta chains sequenced, and the lack of alpha or paired-chain data limited which features could be detected. Compared with equally common non-associated chains, HLA-associated TCR beta chains in a later analysis were more clonally expanded and had lower generation probabilities. A later analysis reported that several top co-occurrence clusters appeared linked to parvovirus B19, influenza, CMV and Epstein-Barr virus. In a later analysis, TCR association rates were found to vary across HLA loci, with the most associated TCRs seen for DRB1 alleles and the fewest for HLA-C alleles. The only immune exposure information available for the cohort was CMV serostatus. A later analysis found that most CMV-associated TCR beta chains appeared HLA-restricted, with HLA associations seemingly driven largely by CMV exposure. HLA typing was unavailable for some donors at each locus, so association tests used only the typed subset. A later analysis associated 16,951 TCR beta sequences with specific HLA alleles at a false discovery rate of 0.05. Presence/absence analyses assumed roughly uniform sequencing depth across donors, an assumption that may not hold. Correlated functional status among segregating V segments might be attributable to linkage disequilibrium, but an unknown experimental factor could not be ruled out. The classifier was reported to diagnose cytomegalovirus status with high specificity and sensitivity in both the original cohort and the validation cohort. Assigning TCR associations to individual alleles was difficult when HLA alleles, especially DR and DQ, strongly co-occurred. Some IMGT-functional V segments, including TRBV6-2 and TRBV6-3, could not be told apart with the 87-base-pair reads, so those segments were excluded.

The cohort was made up of hundreds of healthy bone marrow donors. Cohort members were all nominally healthy when sampled, although unrecorded immune exposures were likely present. The donor tested CMV seronegative and was one of the 352 seronegative cohort members. A peripheral blood sample was provided by each donor, and peripheral blood mononuclear cells were used for TCR beta sequencing. The Qiagen DNeasy Blood Extraction Kit was used to extract genomic DNA from the blood cell samples. The chain is assembled from TRBV9 and TRBJ1-2; the D region possibly corresponds to TRBD1 (6 bases align). The TCR comes from a young woman in good health and CMV-seronegative. Sequenced material: PBMCs. The DNA sequence is TGTGCCAGCAGCGTAGGGGGGGGCTGGGTCTACACCTTC. This yields the protein CASSVGGGWVYTF.